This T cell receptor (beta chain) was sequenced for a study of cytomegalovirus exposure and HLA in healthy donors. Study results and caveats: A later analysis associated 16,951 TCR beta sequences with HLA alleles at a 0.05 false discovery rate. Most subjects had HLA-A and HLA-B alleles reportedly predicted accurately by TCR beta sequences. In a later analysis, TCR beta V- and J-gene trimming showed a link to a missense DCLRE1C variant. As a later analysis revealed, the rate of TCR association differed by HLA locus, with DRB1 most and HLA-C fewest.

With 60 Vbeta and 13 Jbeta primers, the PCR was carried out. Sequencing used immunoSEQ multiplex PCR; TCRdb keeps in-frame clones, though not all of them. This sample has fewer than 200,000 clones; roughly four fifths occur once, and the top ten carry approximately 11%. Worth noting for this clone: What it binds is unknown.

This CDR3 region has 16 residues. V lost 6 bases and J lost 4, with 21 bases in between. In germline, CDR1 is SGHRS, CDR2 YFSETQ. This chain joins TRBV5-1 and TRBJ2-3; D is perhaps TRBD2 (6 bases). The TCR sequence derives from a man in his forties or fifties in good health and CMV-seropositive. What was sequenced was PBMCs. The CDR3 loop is CASTMTIAGMADTQYF. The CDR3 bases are TGCGCCAGCACTATGACGATCGCGGGGATGGCAGATACGCAGTATTTT. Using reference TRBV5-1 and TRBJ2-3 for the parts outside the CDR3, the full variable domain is KAGVTQTPRYLIKTRGQQVTLSCSPISGHRSVSWYQQTPGQGLQFLFEYFSETQRNKGNFPGRFSGRQFSNSRSEMNVSTLELGDSALYLCASTMTIAGMADTQYFGPGTRLTVL.